The TCR beta chain under discussion was sequenced for a study of shared clonotypes between healthy human individuals. Broader study findings: Non-shared clonotypes had lower generation probabilities than clonotypes shared by all four sorted-subset donors.

J was trimmed by 6 bases and V by 6 bases; bases with no gene match: 7. The germline gives CDR1 SNHLY, CDR2 FYNNEI. This CDR3 has 14 amino acids. The method was immunoSEQ multiplex PCR; TCRdb's version includes in-frame clones alone and lacks a portion of them. This sample has 800,000 or so clones, with roughly 96% found just once. CD8 cells classed as naive were CD45RO-negative and positively selected for CCR7, excluding terminally differentiated effector memory CD45RA+ cells. Comments on this clone: The antigen is undetermined.

J is TRBJ2-7 and V is TRBV2; 11 positions match TRBD1. This TCR was recovered from a man in his thirties or forties in good health. Sequenced input: naive CD8+ T cells sorted from blood. The CDR3 coding sequence is TGTGCCAGCAGGGTTGGACAGGGGGCGCCCGAGCAGTACTTC. Its protein is CASRVGQGAPEQYF.